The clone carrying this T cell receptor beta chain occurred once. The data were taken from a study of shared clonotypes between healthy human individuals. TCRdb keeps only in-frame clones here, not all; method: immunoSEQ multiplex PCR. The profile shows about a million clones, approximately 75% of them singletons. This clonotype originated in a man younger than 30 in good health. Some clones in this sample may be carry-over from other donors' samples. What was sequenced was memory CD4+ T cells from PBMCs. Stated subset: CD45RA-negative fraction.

The CDR3 sequence: CASSIKAGGSYEQYF. The CDR3 nucleotides read TGTGCCAGTAGTATAAAGGCGGGGGGATCCTACGAGCAGTACTTC. The chain is built from TRBV19 and TRBJ2-7; 8 bases line up with TRBD2. J lost 1 base, V lost 2 bases, and 4 bases had no gene match. Germline V gene sequence: CDR1 LNHDA, CDR2 SQIVND (reference sequence). This CDR3 contains 15 residues.